This passage covers 18 T cell receptor beta chains from one sample sequenced in a study of T cells after yellow fever vaccination. TCRdb processed the 5' RACE reads anew with MiXCR; each CDR3 protein has one entry. The sample has about 120,000 distinct CDR3 sequences, around 7.2% seen once. The sample in question was CD4+ T cells sorted from PBMCs, obtained 35 to 50 days after the first yellow fever vaccination. These receptors were obtained from a man between 18 and 35 years old who received the YFV17D yellow fever vaccine.

The sample holds many counts of this clonotype. V is TRBV12-3 or TRBV12-4 and J is TRBJ1-4; the D is unclear. This CDR3 spans 15 amino acids. V was shortened by 6 bases and J by 1 base, with 12 bases between the two germline ends. The CDR3 region is CASSPPDGTNEKLFF. The CDR3 DNA is TGTGCCAGCAGCCCCCCGGATGGAACTAATGAAAAACTGTTTTTT.

This clonotype appeared many times. The chain is built from TRBV7-2 and TRBJ2-7, with 9 bases matching TRBD1. The CDR3 runs to 15 residues. The V segment lost 4 bases and the J segment 5 bases; nucleotides outside the gene matches: 9. Germline CDR1 SGHTA, CDR2 FQGNSA. CDR3 nucleotide sequence: TGTGCCAGCAGCTCGACAGGGGGGTTGGAGAACGAGCAGTACTTC. Translating it yields CASSSTGGLENEQYF.

V usage is TRBV6-5 and J usage is TRBJ2-2; tentative D call: TRBD2 (5 bases). The CDR3 consists of 14 residues. Germline CDR1 is MNHEY and CDR2 is SVGAGI. Trimming stripped 2 bases from V and 10 bases from J, with 14 bases between. The CDR3: CASSYPGGSEELFF. The CDR3 DNA reads as TGTGCCAGCAGTTACCCTGGAGGCTCCGAGGAGCTGTTTTTT.

The rearrangement uses TRBV21-1 and TRBJ1-5; TRBD1 is the table's D call and was not checked against the DNA. TRBV21-1 represents a pseudogene. The CDR3 runs to 13 residues. This CDR3 reads CASKTRGCQPQHF. The CDR3 nucleotides read TGTGCCAGCAAAACCAGGGGGTGTCAGCCCCAGCATTTT.

At least ten counts were recorded for this clonotype. This sequence joins TRBV7-9 and TRBJ1-1; weak D call: TRBD1 (5 bases). The germline CDR1 and CDR2 sequences are SEHNR and FQNEAQ (reference sequence). V lost 8 bases and J lost 5, with 21 bases in between. The CDR3 sequence is 15 residues long. The CDR3 reads CASPQNGDGGTEAFF. The CDR3 DNA reads as TGTGCCAGCCCCCAAAACGGGGACGGGGGGACTGAAGCTTTCTTT.

V usage is TRBV3-1 and J usage is TRBJ2-5; the match to TRBD2 covers 8 bases. CDR3 length equals 18 residues. From germline, CDR1 is LGHDT and CDR2 YNNKEL (reference sequence). The V and J ends lost 7 bases and 4 bases, in that order; junction bases with no gene match: 20. The CDR3 reads CASTHLMTGGVSSETQYF. Written as DNA, the CDR3 is TGTGCCAGCACCCACCTGATGACGGGGGGGGTCTCGTCAGAGACCCAGTACTTC.

This clonotype was counted at least ten times. The chain joins TRBV4-1 to TRBJ2-2; TRBD2 might be the D (5 bases). In germline, CDR1 is MGHRA, CDR2 YSYEKL. The CDR3 has 16 amino acids. V was shortened by 2 bases and J by 0 bases, with 10 bases between the two germline ends. CDR3 nucleotides: TGCGCCAGCAGCCAATACCGGGATTCGAACACCGGGGAGCTGTTTTTT. Its protein product is CASSQYRDSNTGELFF.

This clonotype was recorded at least ten times. The rearrangement links TRBV5-1 to TRBJ2-5; possibly TRBD2 for D (6 bases). V was pared by 5 bases and J by 5 bases, with 16 bases between. The CDR3 spans 14 residues. The germline V gene encodes CDR1 SGHRS and CDR2 YFSETQ. CDR3 in DNA: TGCGCCAGCAGACCTTCCGGCGGGGTTGAGACCCAGTACTTC. This sequence encodes CASRPSGGVETQYF.

This rearrangement joins TRBV3-1 to TRBJ2-5; D may correspond to TRBD1 or TRBD2 (5 bases each). CDR1 is LGHDT, CDR2 YNNKEL, per germline (reference sequence). Trimming cost V 0 bases and J 3 bases, with 5 bases left between them. The CDR3 has 13 residues. The CDR3 sequence: CASSQEGEETQYF. The DNA of the CDR3 is TGTGCCAGCAGCCAAGAGGGGGAAGAGACCCAGTACTTC.

This clonotype was seen many times. The chain has TRBV7-2 and TRBJ2-3, with D hard to call. CDR1 is SGHTA, CDR2 FQGNSA, per germline. This CDR3 has 13 amino acids. Trimming pared 5 bases from V and 6 bases from J, leaving 12 bases between. For the CDR3, the DNA is TGTGCCAGCAGCCCCGTAAGCCGCGATACGCAGTATTTT. Its protein product is CASSPVSRDTQYF.

This clonotype was found many times. J is TRBJ2-3 and V is TRBV5-1; the D gene is possibly TRBD2 (5 bases). CDR1 and CDR2 (germline): SGHRS, YFSETQ. The V gene lost 3 bases and the J gene lost 3 bases, with 11 bases spanning the gap. There are 14 residues in the CDR3. In DNA form, the CDR3 reads TGCGCCAGCAGCTCCCGGGGTGAGACAGATACGCAGTATTTT. Translation gives CASSSRGETDTQYF.

In this sample, this clonotype turned up many times. This chain uses TRBV5-1 with TRBJ2-1; possible D gene TRBD2, 6 bases. CDR1 and CDR2 (germline): SGHRS, YFSETQ. The CDR3 runs 15 residues. V was clipped by 3 bases and J by 4 bases, with 14 bases between them. The CDR3 loop reads CASSSTVGGYNEQFF. The DNA of the CDR3 is TGCGCCAGCAGCTCCACCGTGGGGGGATACAATGAGCAGTTCTTC.

In this sample, this clonotype turned up many times. The rearrangement uses TRBV12-3 or TRBV12-4 and TRBJ1-1; no clear D gene. The CDR3 loop spans 11 amino acids. Trimming cost V 6 bases and J 11 bases, with 13 bases left between them. CDR3 nucleotide sequence: TGTGCCAGCAGCCGGGCCTTTGAGGCTTTCTTT. It translates to CASSRAFEAFF.

This clonotype was recorded many times. This chain joins TRBV4-2 and TRBJ1-6, with D possibly being TRBD1 (6 bases). The CDR3 contains 16 residues. The germline gives CDR1 LGHNA, CDR2 YNFKEQ. V was clipped by 1 base and J by 6 bases, with 13 bases between them. The DNA for the CDR3 is TGTGCCAGCAGCCAAGCCCTTGGACAGCTTAATTCACCCCTCCACTTT. Amino acid sequence: CASSQALGQLNSPLHF.

This clonotype has a count of ten or more. The chain has TRBV13 and TRBJ2-2; 9 nucleotides align to TRBD2. With V trimmed by 4 bases and J by 1 base, 4 bases remained unmatched. CDR3 length: 16 amino acids. CDR1 and CDR2 from the germline V gene are PRHDT and FYEKMQ (reference sequence). In DNA, the CDR3 is TGTGCCAGCAGCTCCCTACTAGCGGGGAACACCGGGGAGCTGTTTTTT. Translating gives CASSSLLAGNTGELFF.

To note about this clonotype: The junction departs from germline at one end; a sequencing error may be responsible. The chain is built from TRBV11-2 and TRBJ2-1; tentatively, D is TRBD1 (5 bases). This CDR3 spans 14 amino acids. Per germline, CDR1 SGHAT and CDR2 FQNNGV. The CDR3: CASSLEWQGNEQFF. The CDR3, as DNA: TGTGCCAGCAGCCTAGAGTGGCAGGGCAATGAGCAGTTCTTC. Full variable domain (missing parts from reference TRBV11-2 and TRBJ2-1): EAGVAQSPRYKIIEKRQSVAFWCNPISGHATLYWYQQILGQGPKLLIQFQNNGVVDDSQLPKDRFSAERLKGVDSTLKIQPAKLEDSAVYLCASSLEWQGNEQFFGPGTRLTVL.

Many counts were recorded for this clonotype. The rearrangement links TRBV12-5 to TRBJ2-5, with D unresolved. CDR1 and CDR2 from the germline V gene are LGHNT and FRNRAP. The V gene lost 4 bases and the J gene lost 3 bases, with 12 bases spanning the gap. This CDR3 is built from 14 residues. CDR3 in amino acids: CASGSRPLEETQYF. The CDR3 bases are TGTGCTAGTGGTTCCCGACCCCTGGAAGAGACCCAGTACTTC.

This clonotype occurred many times. V is TRBV5-1 and J is TRBJ1-1; D gene unclear. The germline gives CDR1 SGHRS, CDR2 YFSETQ. The CDR3 has 14 residues. With 4 bases removed from V and 3 bases from J, the gap between germline ends came to 13 bases. The CDR3 protein is CASSTAPPDTEAFF. The DNA for the CDR3 is TGCGCCAGCAGCACAGCCCCCCCCGACACTGAAGCTTTCTTT.